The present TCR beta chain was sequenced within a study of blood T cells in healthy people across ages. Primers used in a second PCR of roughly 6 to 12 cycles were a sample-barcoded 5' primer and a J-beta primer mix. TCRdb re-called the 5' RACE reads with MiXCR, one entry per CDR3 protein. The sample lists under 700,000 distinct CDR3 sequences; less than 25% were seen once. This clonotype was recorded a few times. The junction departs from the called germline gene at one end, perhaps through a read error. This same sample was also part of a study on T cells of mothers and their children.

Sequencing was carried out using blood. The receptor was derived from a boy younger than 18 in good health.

The CDR3 DNA reads as TGTGCCGGCAGTGCCTCTTCCACAGGGGCAGATACGCAGTATTTT. Its protein is CAGSASSTGADTQYF. The chain combines TRBV6-1 with TRBJ2-3; 7 nucleotides agree with TRBD1. This CDR3 has 15 residues. CDR1 is MNHNS, CDR2 SASEGT, per germline.